The T cell receptor (beta chain) described here comes from a study of T cell responses to AZD1222 COVID-19 vaccine (dated by TCRdb to the early 2020s). Concerning the study at large: A total of 230 to 250 trial participants underwent TCR sequencing, of whom 207 had received two doses of AZD1222 and some 26 had received two doses of the MenACWY control vaccine. Trial participants were enrolled into age subgroups of 18-55, 56-69 and 70-plus years, which contained around 150, 28 and 57 TCR-sequenced participants, respectively. Broad study findings and their caveats: Most participants were white British and females outnumbered males, and the authors suggested that clonal diversity may have been underestimated. Reportedly, close to half of the unique spike-specific TCRs recognized epitopes lying outside the regions that are mutated in the B.1.351 and B.1.1.7 variants. Because no samples from the day 14 peak response were available, repertoires could be characterized only after the peak T cell response. The 56-69-year group was small, and its depth increase did not reach significance, likely because of low power. CD4 TCRs associated with the vaccine covered the entire spike protein, and the dominant responses were in regions 160-218 and 743-854. After two AZD1222 doses, both the breadth and the depth of spike-specific TCRs were significantly higher than at day 0 and than in MenACWY recipients. Conclusions about previously exposed vaccinees are limited, since just five or six AZD1222 recipients were seropositive for SARS-CoV-2 at baseline.

This clone has ten or more counts. Its target antigen remains unknown. Base qualities are not at hand, and no much larger clone is one base apart. The CDR3 regions of human TCRbeta chains were subjected to immunosequencing. The paper's processing steps were these. Repertoire TCRs were matched against a reference library of SARS-CoV-2-specific TCRs generated with the MIRA antigen-specificity platform. Breadth was defined as the fraction of unique TCRs that were SARS-CoV-2-associated, and depth was defined as the fraction of total T cells that were SARS-CoV-2-associated. Each spike-specific TCR was assigned to its reactive spike region and to a CD4 or CD8 class using the MIRA data. Log10-transformed breadth and depth values were compared by one-way ANOVA with Sidak's multiple comparisons tests. The clones in this table, taken by TCRdb from immuneACCESS, are in-frame only. Not every clone is retained; where verified, under half of the shortfall comes from an unresolved V gene, and the cause of the rest is unknown. V and J calls and clone size are those listed in that table; D and trimming were worked out from the DNA. The table for this sample lists roughly 180,000 clones; 85% to 95% of them were counted only once. Clones ranked in the top ten supply around 1% of the sample.

The sample's time point label, in plain terms: about 28 days (+/-7) after the second vaccine dose. Reading the label with the study, this specimen's treatment or condition is: meningococcal conjugate vaccine given as trial control. Samples from vaccinated people were obtained from the UK trials COV001 and COV002, which included a single-blind randomized controlled phase 2/3 trial of AZD1222 (ChAdOx1 nCoV-19) in healthy adults. For TCRbeta chain sequencing, PBMC samples from trial participants were taken at day 0 and at day 28 after the second dose. This receptor was obtained from an adult who received the MenACWY meningococcal vaccine as a control. The specimen comprised peripheral blood, sampled 28 days after the second dose of the MenACWY control vaccine.

CDR3 region: CASSSPGRGGYEQYF. In nucleotide form, the sequence is TGTGCCAGCAGCTCCCCGGGCAGGGGTGGATACGAGCAGTACTTC. The V gene is TRBV5-4 and the J gene is TRBJ2-7, and the D gene may be TRBD1, 6 bases matching. The germline V gene (reference sequence) specifies SGHNT as CDR1 and YYREEE as CDR2. The CDR3 has 15 amino acids, counting the end cysteine and phenylalanine. Only the CDR3 region is kept as DNA, spanning 45 bases read in frame from base 1. Trimming removed 3 bases from V and 4 bases from J, leaving 17 bases between the germline ends. When the CDR3 is completed using the reference TRBV5-4 and TRBJ2-7 genes on either side, the full variable domain is ETGVTQSPTHLIKTRGQQVTLRCSSQSGHNTVSWYQQALGQGPQFIFQYYREEENGRGNFPPRFSGLQFPNYSSELNVNALELDDSALYLCASSSPGRGGYEQYFGPGTRLTVT.